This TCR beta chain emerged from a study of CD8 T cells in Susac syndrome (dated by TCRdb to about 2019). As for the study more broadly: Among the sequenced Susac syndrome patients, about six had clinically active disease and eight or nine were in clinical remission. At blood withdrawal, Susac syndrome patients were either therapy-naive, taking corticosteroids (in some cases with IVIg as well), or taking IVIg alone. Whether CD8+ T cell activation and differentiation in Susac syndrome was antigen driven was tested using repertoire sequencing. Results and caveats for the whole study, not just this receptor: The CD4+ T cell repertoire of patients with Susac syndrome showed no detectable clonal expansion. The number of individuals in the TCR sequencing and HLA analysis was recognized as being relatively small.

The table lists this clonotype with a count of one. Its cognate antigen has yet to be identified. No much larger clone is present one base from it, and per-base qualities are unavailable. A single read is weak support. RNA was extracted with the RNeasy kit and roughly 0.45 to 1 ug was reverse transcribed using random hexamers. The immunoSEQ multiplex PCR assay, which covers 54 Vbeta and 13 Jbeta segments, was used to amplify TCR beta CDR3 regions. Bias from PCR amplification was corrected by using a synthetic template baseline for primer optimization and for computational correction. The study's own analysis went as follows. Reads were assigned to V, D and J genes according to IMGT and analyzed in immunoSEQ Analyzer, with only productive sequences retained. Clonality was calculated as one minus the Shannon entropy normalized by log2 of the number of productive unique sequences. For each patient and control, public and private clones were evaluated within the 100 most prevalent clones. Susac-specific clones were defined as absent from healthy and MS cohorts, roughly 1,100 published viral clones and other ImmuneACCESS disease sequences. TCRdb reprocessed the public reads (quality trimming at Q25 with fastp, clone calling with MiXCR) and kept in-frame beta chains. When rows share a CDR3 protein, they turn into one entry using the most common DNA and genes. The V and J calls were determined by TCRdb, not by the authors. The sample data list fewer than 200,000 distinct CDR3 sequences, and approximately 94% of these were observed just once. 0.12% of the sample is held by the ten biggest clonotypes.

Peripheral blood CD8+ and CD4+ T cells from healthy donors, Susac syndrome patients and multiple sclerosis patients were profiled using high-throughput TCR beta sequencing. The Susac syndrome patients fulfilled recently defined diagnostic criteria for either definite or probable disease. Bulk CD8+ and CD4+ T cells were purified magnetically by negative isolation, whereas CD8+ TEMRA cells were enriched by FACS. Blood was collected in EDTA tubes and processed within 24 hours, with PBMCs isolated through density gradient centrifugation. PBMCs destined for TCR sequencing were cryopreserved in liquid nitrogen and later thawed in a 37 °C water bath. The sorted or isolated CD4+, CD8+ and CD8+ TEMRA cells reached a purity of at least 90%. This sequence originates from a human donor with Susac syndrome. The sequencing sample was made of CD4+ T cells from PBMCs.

CDR3 reads: CASSLATTGSYNEQFF. The DNA sequence reads TGCGCCAGCAGCTTGGCCACGACTGGCTCCTACAATGAGCAGTTCTTC. The rearranged chain carries TRBV5-1 and TRBJ2-1; no D gene is confidently identified. The CDR3 goes from the cysteine to the phenylalanine over 16 residues. The kept DNA is CDR3 alone, 48 bases in frame from the first base. V and J lose 0 bases and 0 bases, and a span of 10 bases separates them. Per the germline V gene, SGHRS is the CDR1 and YFSETQ is the CDR2.